This T cell receptor beta chain is drawn from a study of cytomegalovirus exposure and HLA in healthy donors. Study overall: One earlier analysis, a look at approximately 180 million T cells, found some 110 million unique TCR beta sequences.

Germline V lookup: CDR1 SGHTA, CDR2 FQGNSA. This CDR3 region has 13 residues. With 5 bases removed from V and 3 bases from J, the gap between germline ends came to 11 bases. Vbeta (60) and Jbeta (13) primers were used in the PCR. TCRdb's copy holds only in-frame clones and misses some; the assay was immunoSEQ multiplex PCR. Among 120,000 to 150,000 clones listed, about four fifths were seen once. This TCR was sampled from a man under 40 in good health and CMV-seronegative. Material for sequencing was PBMCs. This chain connects TRBV7-2 to TRBJ2-7; D perhaps matches TRBD2 (5 bases). DNA of the CDR3: TGTGCCAGCAGCGAAAGCGGTGGCTACGAGCAGTACTTC. Its protein is CASSESGGYEQYF.